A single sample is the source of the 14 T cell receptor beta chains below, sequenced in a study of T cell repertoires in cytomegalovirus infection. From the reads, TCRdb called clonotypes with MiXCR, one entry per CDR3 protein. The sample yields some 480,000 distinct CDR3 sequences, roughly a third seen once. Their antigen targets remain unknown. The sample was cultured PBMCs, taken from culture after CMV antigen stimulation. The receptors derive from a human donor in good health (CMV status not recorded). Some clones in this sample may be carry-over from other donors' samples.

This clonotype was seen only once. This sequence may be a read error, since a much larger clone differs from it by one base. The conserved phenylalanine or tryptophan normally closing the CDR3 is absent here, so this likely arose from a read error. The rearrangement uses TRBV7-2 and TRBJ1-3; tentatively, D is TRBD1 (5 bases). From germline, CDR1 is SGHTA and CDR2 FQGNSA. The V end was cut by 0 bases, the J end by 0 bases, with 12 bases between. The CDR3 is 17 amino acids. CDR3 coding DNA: TGTGCCAGCAGCTTAGCGAGGGGACGCGGCTCTGGAAACACCATATATTCT. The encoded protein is CASSLARGRGSGNTIYS.

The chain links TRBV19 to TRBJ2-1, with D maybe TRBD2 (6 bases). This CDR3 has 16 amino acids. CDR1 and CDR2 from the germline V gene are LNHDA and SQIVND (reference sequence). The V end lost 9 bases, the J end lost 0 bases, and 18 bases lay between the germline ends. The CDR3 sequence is CASGLGGRFSYNEQFF. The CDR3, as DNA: TGTGCCAGCGGTTTGGGGGGACGATTCTCCTACAATGAGCAGTTCTTC. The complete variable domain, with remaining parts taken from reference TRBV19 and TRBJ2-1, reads DGGITQSPKYLFRKEGQNVTLSCEQNLNHDAMYWYRQDPGQGLRLIYYSQIVNDFQKGDIAEGYSVSREKKESFPLTVTSAQKNPTAFYLCASGLGGRFSYNEQFFGPGTRLTVL.

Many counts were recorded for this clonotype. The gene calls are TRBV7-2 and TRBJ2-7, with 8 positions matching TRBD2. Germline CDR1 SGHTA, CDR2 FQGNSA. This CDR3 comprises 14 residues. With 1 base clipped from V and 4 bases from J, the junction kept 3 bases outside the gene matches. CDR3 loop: CASSLGLAGYEQYF. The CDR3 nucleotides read TGTGCCAGCAGCTTAGGCCTAGCGGGTTACGAGCAGTACTTC.

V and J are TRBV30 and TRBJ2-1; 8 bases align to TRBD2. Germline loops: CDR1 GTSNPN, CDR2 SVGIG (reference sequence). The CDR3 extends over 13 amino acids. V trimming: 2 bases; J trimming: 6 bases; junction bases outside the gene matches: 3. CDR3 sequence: CAWSIGGGNEQFF. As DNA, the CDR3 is TGTGCCTGGAGTATCGGGGGGGGCAATGAGCAGTTCTTC.

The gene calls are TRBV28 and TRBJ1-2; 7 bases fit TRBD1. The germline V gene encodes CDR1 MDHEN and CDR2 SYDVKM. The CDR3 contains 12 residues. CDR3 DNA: TGTTATACGGGGCAGGGGGTAACGGGCTACACCTTC. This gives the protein CYTGQGVTGYTF.

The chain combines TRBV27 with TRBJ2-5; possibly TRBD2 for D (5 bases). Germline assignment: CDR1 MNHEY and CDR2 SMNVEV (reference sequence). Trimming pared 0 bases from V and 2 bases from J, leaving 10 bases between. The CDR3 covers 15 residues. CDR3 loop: CASSLSRRGQETQYF. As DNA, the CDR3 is TGTGCCAGCAGTTTATCGAGACGGGGTCAAGAGACCCAGTACTTC.

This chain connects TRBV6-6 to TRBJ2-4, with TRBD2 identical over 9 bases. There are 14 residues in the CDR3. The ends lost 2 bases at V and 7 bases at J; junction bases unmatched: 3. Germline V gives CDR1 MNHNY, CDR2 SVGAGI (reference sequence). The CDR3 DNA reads TGTGCCAGCAGTTACGCGGGAGGGGATAACATTCAGTACTTC. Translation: CASSYAGGDNIQYF.

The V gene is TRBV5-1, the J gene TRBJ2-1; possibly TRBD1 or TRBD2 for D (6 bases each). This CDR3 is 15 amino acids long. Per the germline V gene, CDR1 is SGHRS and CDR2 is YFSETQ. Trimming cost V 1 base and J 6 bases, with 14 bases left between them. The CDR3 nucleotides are TGCGCCAGCAGCTTGCAGGGGCTGGGGGGCAATGAGCAGTTCTTC. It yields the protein CASSLQGLGGNEQFF.

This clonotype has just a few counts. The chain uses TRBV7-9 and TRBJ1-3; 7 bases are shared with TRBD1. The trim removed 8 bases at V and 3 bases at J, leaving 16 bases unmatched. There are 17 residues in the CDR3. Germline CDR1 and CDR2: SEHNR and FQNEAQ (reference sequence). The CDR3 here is CASDSRTGLGFGNTIYF. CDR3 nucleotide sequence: TGTGCCAGCGACTCAAGGACAGGCCTGGGTTTTGGAAACACCATATATTTT.

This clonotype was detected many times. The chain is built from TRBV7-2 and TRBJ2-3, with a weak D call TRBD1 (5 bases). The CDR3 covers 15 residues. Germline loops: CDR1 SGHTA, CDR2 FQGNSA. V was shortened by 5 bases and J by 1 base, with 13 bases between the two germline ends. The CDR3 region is CASSTRGPRTDTQYF. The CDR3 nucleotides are TGTGCCAGCAGCACAAGGGGCCCCCGCACAGATACGCAGTATTTT.

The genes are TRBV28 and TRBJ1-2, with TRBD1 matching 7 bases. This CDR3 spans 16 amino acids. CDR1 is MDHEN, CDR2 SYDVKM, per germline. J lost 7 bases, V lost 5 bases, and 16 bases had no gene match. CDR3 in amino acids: CASSNSGTAPSSGYTF. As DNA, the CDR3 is TGTGCCAGCAGTAACTCCGGGACAGCCCCTTCGTCTGGCTACACCTTC.

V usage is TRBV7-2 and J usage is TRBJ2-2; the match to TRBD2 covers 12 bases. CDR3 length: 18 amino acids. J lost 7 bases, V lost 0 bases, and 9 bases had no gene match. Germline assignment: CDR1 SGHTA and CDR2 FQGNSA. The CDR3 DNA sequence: TGTGCCAGCAGCTTAGCGGGGCTAGCGGGAGGGTACGGCGGGGAGCTGTTTTTT. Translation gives CASSLAGLAGGYGGELFF.

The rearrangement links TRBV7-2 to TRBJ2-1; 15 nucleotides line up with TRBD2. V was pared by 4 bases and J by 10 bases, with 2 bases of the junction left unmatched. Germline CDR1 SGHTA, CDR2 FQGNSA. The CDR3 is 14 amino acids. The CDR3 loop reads CASSSGLAGGEQFF. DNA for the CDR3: TGTGCCAGCAGCTCCGGACTAGCGGGAGGGGAGCAGTTCTTC.

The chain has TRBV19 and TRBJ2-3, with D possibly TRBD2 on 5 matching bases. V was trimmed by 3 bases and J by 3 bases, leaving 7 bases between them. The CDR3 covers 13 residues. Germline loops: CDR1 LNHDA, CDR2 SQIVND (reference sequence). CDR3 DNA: TGTGCCAGTAGTATGGGAGAAACAGATACGCAGTATTTT. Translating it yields CASSMGETDTQYF. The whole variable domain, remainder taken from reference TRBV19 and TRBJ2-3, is DGGITQSPKYLFRKEGQNVTLSCEQNLNHDAMYWYRQDPGQGLRLIYYSQIVNDFQKGDIAEGYSVSREKKESFPLTVTSAQKNPTAFYLCASSMGETDTQYFGPGTRLTVL.